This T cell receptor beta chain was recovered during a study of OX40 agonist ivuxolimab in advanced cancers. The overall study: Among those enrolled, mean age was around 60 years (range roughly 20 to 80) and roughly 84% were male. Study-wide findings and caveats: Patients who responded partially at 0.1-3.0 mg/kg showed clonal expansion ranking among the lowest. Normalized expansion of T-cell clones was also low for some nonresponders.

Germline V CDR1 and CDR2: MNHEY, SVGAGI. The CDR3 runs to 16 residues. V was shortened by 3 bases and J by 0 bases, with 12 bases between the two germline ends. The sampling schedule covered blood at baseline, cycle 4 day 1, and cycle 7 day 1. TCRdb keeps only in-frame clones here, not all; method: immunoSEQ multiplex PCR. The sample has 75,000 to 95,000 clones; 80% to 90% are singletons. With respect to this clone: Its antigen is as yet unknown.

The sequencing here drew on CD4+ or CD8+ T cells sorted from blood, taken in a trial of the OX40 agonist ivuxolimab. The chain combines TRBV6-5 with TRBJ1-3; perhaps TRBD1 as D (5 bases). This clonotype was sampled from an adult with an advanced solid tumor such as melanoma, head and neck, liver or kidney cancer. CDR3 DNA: TGTGCCAGCAGTTATCGGGGCCCTCCCTCTGGAAACACCATATATTTT. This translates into CASSYRGPPSGNTIYF.